This T cell receptor beta chain was sequenced in a study of cytomegalovirus exposure and HLA in healthy donors. Findings and limits, study-wide: Altogether, 164 TCR beta chains were recorded as cytomegalovirus-associated.

The CDR3 length is 16 residues. V lost 1 base and J lost 4; bases outside the gene matches: 3. The germline V gene encodes CDR1 GTSNPN and CDR2 SVGIG (reference sequence). Of note for this clone: Antigen: not known.

At collection, donors were nominally healthy, but unrecorded immune exposures were probable. 60 Vbeta and 13 Jbeta primers were used in PCR. The protocol was immunoSEQ multiplex PCR, while the TCRdb copy is restricted to in-frame clones and leaves out a portion. The table shows about 160,000 clones, with roughly 80% occurring only once. The receptor's source is a male donor in good health and CMV-seropositive. The specimen sequenced was PBMCs. This chain joins TRBV30 and TRBJ2-2; TRBD2 aligns across 13 bases. This chain's CDR3 is CAWSGLAGGGTGELFF. CDR3 DNA sequence: TGTGCCTGGAGTGGACTAGCGGGGGGTGGCACCGGGGAGCTGTTTTTT.